This T cell receptor beta chain is from a study of cytomegalovirus exposure and HLA in healthy donors. The CDR3 is 17 residues long. V lost 1 base, J lost 0 bases, and 5 bases stayed unmatched. CDR1 SEHNR and CDR2 FQNEAQ come from the germline V gene (reference sequence). The primer mix had 60 Vbeta and 13 Jbeta primers. TCRdb keeps only in-frame clones here, not all; method: immunoSEQ multiplex PCR. The sample shows 95,000 to 130,000 clones, 70% to 80% of them seen only once. The chain links TRBV7-9 to TRBJ2-7, with TRBD2 identical over 11 bases. The origin of this receptor is a woman under 30 in good health and CMV-seronegative. Material for sequencing was PBMCs. CDR3 region: CASSLEASGGISYEQYF. The CDR3 DNA sequence: TGTGCCAGCAGCTTAGAGGCTAGCGGGGGGATCTCCTACGAGCAGTACTTC.